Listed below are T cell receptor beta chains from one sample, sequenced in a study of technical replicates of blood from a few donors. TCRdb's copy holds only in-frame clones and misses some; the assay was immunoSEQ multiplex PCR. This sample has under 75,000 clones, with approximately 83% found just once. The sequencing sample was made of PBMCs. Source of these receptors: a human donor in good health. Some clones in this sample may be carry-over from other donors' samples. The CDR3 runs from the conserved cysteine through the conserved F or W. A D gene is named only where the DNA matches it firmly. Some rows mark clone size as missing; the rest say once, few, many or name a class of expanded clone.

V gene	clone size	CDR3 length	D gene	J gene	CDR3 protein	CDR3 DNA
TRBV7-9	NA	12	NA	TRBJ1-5	CASSLQDQPQHF	TGTGCCAGCAGCTTGCAGGATCAGCCCCAGCATTTT
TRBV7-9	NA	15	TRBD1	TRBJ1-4	CASSPRTGKYEKLFF	TGTGCCAGCAGCCCGCGGACAGGGAAGTATGAAAAACTGTTTTTT
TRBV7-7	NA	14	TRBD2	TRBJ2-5	CASSFGGEEETQYF	TGTGCCAGCAGCTTCGGGGGGGAGGAAGAGACCCAGTACTTC
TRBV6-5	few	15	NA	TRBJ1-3	CASSYSSRTGNTIYF	TGTGCCAGCAGTTACTCGTCCAGGACTGGAAACACCATATATTTT
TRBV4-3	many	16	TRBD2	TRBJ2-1	CASSQDGSGRADEQFF	TGCGCCAGCAGCCAAGATGGCAGCGGGAGGGCGGATGAGCAGTTCTTC
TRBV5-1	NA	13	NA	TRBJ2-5	CASTDTVAKTQYF	TGCGCCAGCACCGATACAGTTGCAAAGACCCAGTACTTC
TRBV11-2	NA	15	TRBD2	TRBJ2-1	CASSPAGLAGYEQFF	TGTGCCAGCAGCCCTGCGGGGCTAGCGGGATATGAGCAGTTCTTC
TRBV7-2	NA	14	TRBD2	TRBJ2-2	CASSIQRGTGELFF	TGTGCCAGCAGCATCCAGCGGGGCACCGGGGAGCTGTTTTTT
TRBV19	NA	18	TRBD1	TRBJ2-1	CASSINLDRGFYDNEQFF	TGTGCCAGTAGTATAAACCTGGACAGGGGGTTTTACGACAATGAGCAGTTCTTC
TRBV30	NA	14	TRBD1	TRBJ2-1	CAWSVGTATGEQFF	TGTGCCTGGAGTGTCGGGACAGCCACGGGTGAGCAGTTCTTC
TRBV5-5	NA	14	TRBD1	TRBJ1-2	CASSLLSTGNGYTF	TGTGCCAGCAGCTTGCTTTCGACAGGGAATGGCTACACCTTC
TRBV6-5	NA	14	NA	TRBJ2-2	CASSYGSGTGELFF	TGTGCCAGCAGTTATGGTTCGGGCACCGGGGAGCTGTTTTTT
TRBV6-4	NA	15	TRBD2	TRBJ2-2	CASSDVTSGAGELFF	TGTGCCAGCAGTGACGTGACTAGCGGGGCCGGGGAGCTGTTTTTT
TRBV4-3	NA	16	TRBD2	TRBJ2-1	CASSQSRGSSYNEQFF	TGCGCCAGCAGCCAATCACGCGGGAGCTCCTACAATGAGCAGTTCTTC
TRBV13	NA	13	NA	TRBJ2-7	CASSWGRAGEQYF	TGTGCCAGCTCCTGGGGCAGGGCAGGGGAGCAGTACTTC
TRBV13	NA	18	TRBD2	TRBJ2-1	CASSLGNLGLAGRNEQFF	TGTGCCAGCAGCTTAGGAAACCTGGGACTAGCGGGACGCAATGAGCAGTTCTTC
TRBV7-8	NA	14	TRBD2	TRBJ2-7	CASSLGAGAYEQYF	TGTGCCAGCAGCTTAGGTGCGGGAGCCTACGAGCAGTACTTC
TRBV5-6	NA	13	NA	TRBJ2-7	CASSQEFSYEQYF	TGTGCCAGCAGCCAAGAGTTCTCCTACGAGCAGTACTTC
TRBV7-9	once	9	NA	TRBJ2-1	CASPNEQFF	TGTGCCAGCCCGAATGAGCAGTTCTTC
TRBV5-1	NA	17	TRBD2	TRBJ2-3	CASSLGLAGGSTDTQYF	TGCGCCAGCAGCTTGGGGCTAGCGGGGGGTAGCACAGATACGCAGTATTTT
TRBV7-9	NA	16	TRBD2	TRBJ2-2	CASSKTPSGTSGELFF	TGTGCCAGCAGCAAAACCCCTAGCGGGACCTCCGGGGAGCTGTTTTTT
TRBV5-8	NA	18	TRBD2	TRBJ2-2	CASTPGLAGEENTGELFF	TGTGCCAGCACCCCGGGACTAGCGGGCGAGGAGAACACCGGGGAGCTGTTTTTT